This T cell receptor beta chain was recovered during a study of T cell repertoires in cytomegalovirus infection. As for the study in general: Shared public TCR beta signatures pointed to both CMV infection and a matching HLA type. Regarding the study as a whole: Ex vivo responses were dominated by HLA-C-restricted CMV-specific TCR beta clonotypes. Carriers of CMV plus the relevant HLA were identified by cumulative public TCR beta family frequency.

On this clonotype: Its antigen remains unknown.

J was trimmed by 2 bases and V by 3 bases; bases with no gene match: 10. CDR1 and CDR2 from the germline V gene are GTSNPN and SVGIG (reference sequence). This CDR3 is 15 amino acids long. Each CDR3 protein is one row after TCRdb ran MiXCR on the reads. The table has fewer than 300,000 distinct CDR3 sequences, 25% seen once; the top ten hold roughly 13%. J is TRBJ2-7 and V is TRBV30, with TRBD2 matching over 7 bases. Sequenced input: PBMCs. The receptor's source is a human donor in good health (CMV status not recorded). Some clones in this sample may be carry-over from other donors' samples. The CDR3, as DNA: TGTGCCTGGAGAGCCGGCGGGGGAATCACCTACGAGCAGTACTTC. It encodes CAWRAGGGITYEQYF.